The 32 T cell receptor beta chains given below trace back to one sample, sequenced in a study of cytomegalovirus exposure and HLA in healthy donors. PCR used 60 Vbeta primers and 13 Jbeta primers. Some clones are missing from TCRdb's copy, which holds only in-frame ones; the method was immunoSEQ multiplex PCR. The table records approximately 190,000 clones, about 13% of them present only once. Sequenced: PBMCs. The origin of the receptors is a man aged 45-65 years in good health and CMV-seropositive.

In its sample, this clone was seen a few times. The CDR3 spells CASAPQRALSHGYTF. As DNA, the CDR3 is TGTGCCAGCGCCCCACAGAGGGCTCTATCCCATGGCTACACCTTC. V and J are TRBV11-3 and TRBJ1-2; D uncertain. Germline-derived CDR1 and CDR2 are SGHNT and YENEEA. This CDR3 is 15 amino acids long. Deletions cut 8 bases from V and 6 bases from J, with 22 bases between. The variable domain in full, with the rest retrieved from reference TRBV11-3 and TRBJ1-2, is EAGVVQSPRYKIIEKKQPVAFWCNPISGHNTLYWYLQNLGQGPELLIRYENEEAVDDSQLPKDRFSAERLKGVDSTLKIQPAELGDSAVYLCASAPQRALSHGYTFGSGTRLTVV.

V and J are TRBV2 and TRBJ1-5; 8 bases match TRBD1. The length of the CDR3 is 14 residues. Germline V lookup: CDR1 SNHLY, CDR2 FYNNEI. Trimming removed 6 bases from V and 6 bases from J; junction bases left unmatched: 7. The CDR3, as DNA: TGTGCCAGCAGGTATGCAGGGGGCAGTCAGCCCCAGCATTTT. Protein sequence: CASRYAGGSQPQHF.

This clone was found once. The gene calls are TRBV30 and TRBJ2-5; 7 nucleotides agree with TRBD1. The DNA end is a closer match to TRBJ2-7, so the J assignment may be wrong. CDR3 length: 13 residues. Germline V gives CDR1 GTSNPN, CDR2 SVGIG (reference sequence). For the CDR3, the DNA is TGTGCCTGGAGTGTACAGGGGATTTACGAGCAGTACTTC. Translation gives CAWSVQGIYEQYF.

This clone was counted between two and nine times. V and J are TRBV7-2 and TRBJ2-3; D possibly corresponds to TRBD1 (5 bases). CDR3 length equals 14 residues. Germline V gene lookup returns CDR1 SGHTA and CDR2 FQGNSA. Trimming pared 2 bases from V and 1 base from J, leaving 7 bases between. Here the CDR3 reads CASSLLGGTDTQYF. The CDR3 coding sequence is TGTGCCAGCAGCTTACTAGGGGGCACAGATACGCAGTATTTT.

The rearrangement joins TRBV19 to TRBJ1-5; the D is unclear. The CDR3 consists of 13 residues. Trimming stripped 3 bases from V and 7 bases from J, with 10 bases between. Germline CDR1 reads LNHDA; CDR2 reads SQIVND (reference sequence). CDR3 in amino acids: CASSIPGRQPQHF. CDR3 nucleotides: TGTGCCAGTAGTATTCCCGGGAGGCAGCCCCAGCATTTT. The whole variable domain, filled in from reference TRBV19 and TRBJ1-5, reads DGGITQSPKYLFRKEGQNVTLSCEQNLNHDAMYWYRQDPGQGLRLIYYSQIVNDFQKGDIAEGYSVSREKKESFPLTVTSAQKNPTAFYLCASSIPGRQPQHFGDGTRLSIL.

The chain uses TRBV6-1 and TRBJ1-6; D is undetermined. Looked up from germline, CDR1 is MNHNS and CDR2 is SASEGT. Trimming stripped 7 bases from V and 11 bases from J, with 12 bases between. The CDR3 consists of 12 residues. The CDR3 spells CASIERVPPLHF. The DNA for the CDR3 is TGTGCCAGCATAGAGAGGGTCCCACCCCTCCACTTT.

In this sample, this clone turned up a few times. The genes are TRBV5-4 and TRBJ1-4, with TRBD1 identical over 9 bases. The CDR3 runs to 16 residues. The J segment lost 5 bases and the V segment lost 4 bases, leaving 9 bases of the junction unmatched. Germline CDR1 SGHNT, CDR2 YYREEE (reference sequence). The CDR3 sequence is CASSAEAGQGNEKLFF. CDR3 coding DNA: TGTGCCAGCAGCGCTGAGGCCGGACAGGGGAATGAAAAACTGTTTTTT.

The V and J genes are TRBV11-1 and TRBJ1-2; D remains unclear. V was pared by 5 bases and J by 5 bases, with 18 bases between. Germline V CDR1 and CDR2: SGHAT, FQDESV (reference sequence). This CDR3 spans 15 amino acids. Here the CDR3 reads CASSRDTVGLYGYTF. Written as DNA, the CDR3 is TGTGCCAGCAGCCGTGACACCGTTGGCCTGTATGGCTACACCTTC.

The chain is built from TRBV7-2 and TRBJ2-3, with D maybe TRBD1 (6 bases). This CDR3 has 11 amino acids. CDR1 and CDR2 (germline): SGHTA, FQGNSA. Trimming stripped 5 bases from V and 6 bases from J, with 6 bases between. CDR3 nucleotide sequence: TGTGCCAGCAGCCAGGGGGATACGCAGTATTTT. Translating gives CASSQGDTQYF.

This clone showed up just a few times. This chain connects TRBV5-6 to TRBJ1-2; D perhaps matches TRBD1 (6 bases). V lost 2 bases and J 9 bases, leaving 11 bases between the germline ends. The CDR3 sequence is 12 residues long. Germline CDR1 is SGHDT and CDR2 is YYEEEE. CDR3 loop: CASSLGGVSYTF. The CDR3, as DNA: TGTGCCAGCAGCTTAGGGGGGGTCAGCTACACCTTC.

This clone was seen a few times. This chain links TRBV9 with TRBJ1-6; 7 bases map to TRBD1. The CDR3 is 15 residues long. Trimming cost V 4 bases and J 10 bases; bases outside gene matches: 11. Germline V lookup: CDR1 SGDLS, CDR2 YYNGEE. The chain's CDR3 is CASSNRQGEGSPLHF. For the CDR3, the DNA is TGTGCCAGCAGCAACCGACAGGGAGAAGGATCACCCCTCCACTTT.

J is TRBJ1-4 and V is TRBV4-1; D gene uncertain. Germline loops: CDR1 MGHRA, CDR2 YSYEKL. The CDR3 extends over 13 amino acids. Trimming took off 5 bases at V and 14 bases at J, with 18 bases between the two ends. CDR3 nucleotide sequence: TGCGCCAGCAGCGTCCCCCCAGTACCCCCGCTGTTTTTT. Amino acids: CASSVPPVPPLFF.

This rearrangement joins TRBV11-2 to TRBJ2-7; D might be TRBD2 (5 bases). CDR1 is SGHAT, CDR2 FQNNGV, per germline. The CDR3 loop spans 15 amino acids. Trimming stripped 0 bases from V and 2 bases from J, with 11 bases between. The CDR3, as DNA: TGTGCCAGCAGCTTAGAAATGAGCGGTCCCTACGAGCAGTACTTC. It specifies CASSLEMSGPYEQYF.

V usage is TRBV28 and J usage is TRBJ1-2; D remains unclear. V was clipped by 4 bases and J by 4 bases, with 4 bases between them. The CDR3 contains 11 residues. CDR1 MDHEN and CDR2 SYDVKM come from the germline V gene. Written as DNA, the CDR3 is TGTGCCAGCAGTTCCTTCTATGGCTACACCTTC. This encodes CASSSFYGYTF.

CDR3 bases: TGTGCCTGGGGACTAGGATCGAACACTGAAGCTTTCTTT. Its protein product is CAWGLGSNTEAFF. The genes are TRBV30 and TRBJ1-1; no reliable D call. This CDR3 region has 13 residues. Trimming stripped 5 bases from V and 1 base from J, with 11 bases between. CDR1 is GTSNPN and CDR2 is SVGIG in the germline V gene (reference sequence).

This chain joins TRBV9 and TRBJ1-1, with 8 bases fitting TRBD1. CDR1 is SGDLS, CDR2 YYNGEE, per germline. V lost 0 bases and J lost 4; bases outside the gene matches: 11. The CDR3 loop spans 17 amino acids. Written as DNA, the CDR3 is TGTGCCAGCAGCGTAGGGGCAGGGGGCGCAGGTGCCACTGAAGCTTTCTTT. This gives the protein CASSVGAGGAGATEAFF.

This clone was seen more than once but under ten times. This CDR3 is CASSEWAADNSPLHF. CDR3 sequence (DNA): TGTGCCAGCAGTGAATGGGCAGCCGATAATTCACCCCTCCACTTT. The rearrangement uses TRBV2 and TRBJ1-6; unclear D gene. The germline V gene encodes CDR1 SNHLY and CDR2 FYNNEI. This CDR3 region has 15 residues. The germline V and J ends were trimmed by 2 bases and 5 bases, with 10 bases remaining between them.

This clone has just a few counts. This rearrangement joins TRBV6-1 to TRBJ1-2; D is uncertain. This CDR3 is 13 amino acids long. Germline assignment: CDR1 MNHNS and CDR2 SASEGT. Deletions cut 7 bases from V and 3 bases from J, with 12 bases between. The chain's CDR3 is CASIETRYYGYTF. CDR3 DNA sequence: TGTGCCAGCATAGAGACACGGTACTATGGCTACACCTTC.

This clone has more than one count but fewer than ten. The same CDR3 is also encoded by other DNA sequences in this sample. The V gene is TRBV5-1, the J gene TRBJ2-3; possibly TRBD1 for D (5 bases). This CDR3 is 15 amino acids long. Germline assignment: CDR1 SGHRS and CDR2 YFSETQ. V shed 0 bases and J shed 3 bases, with 11 bases lying between them. In nucleotides, the CDR3 is TGCGCCAGCAGCTTGGGGCAGGGTCTGACAGATACGCAGTATTTT. It encodes CASSLGQGLTDTQYF.

CDR3 in DNA: TGCGCCAGCAGCGGGGGGGTAGGGACCCTACAAGAGACCCAGTACTTC. Encoded protein: CASSGGVGTLQETQYF. The genes are TRBV5-1 and TRBJ2-5, with 7 bases fitting TRBD2. V was pared by 4 bases and J by 2 bases, with 11 bases of the junction left unmatched. Germline V gene lookup returns CDR1 SGHRS and CDR2 YFSETQ. The length of the CDR3 is 16 residues.

Worth noting for this clone: One end of the junction is discordant with germline, which a read error may explain. J is TRBJ1-5 and V is TRBV6-1, with D possibly matching TRBD1 (6 bases). The CDR3 loop spans 16 amino acids. Germline V gene data show CDR1 as MNHNS and CDR2 as SASEGT. CDR3 coding DNA: TGTGCCAGCAGTGGCGAACAGGGATATAGCAATCAGCACCAGCATTTT. Protein: CASSGEQGYSNQHQHF.

This clone was counted only a few times. CDR3 sequence (DNA): TGTGCCAGCAGCCAGAACACTGAAGCTTTCTTT. It is translated as CASSQNTEAFF. The V gene is TRBV5-6, the J gene TRBJ1-1; no clear D. Deletions cut 4 bases from V and 1 base from J, with 2 bases between. Germline V gene lookup returns CDR1 SGHDT and CDR2 YYEEEE. The CDR3 has 11 amino acids.

The chain joins TRBV28 to TRBJ2-1, with 7 bases matching TRBD1. The ends lost 7 bases at V and 9 bases at J; junction bases unmatched: 12. The length of the CDR3 is 14 residues. The germline V gene has CDR1 MDHEN and CDR2 SYDVKM. This CDR3 reads CASTQQGKRGEQFF. CDR3 in DNA: TGTGCCAGCACCCAACAGGGGAAACGTGGTGAGCAGTTCTTC.

The chain recombines TRBV6-1 with TRBJ2-5; tentatively, D is TRBD2 (7 bases). CDR1 and CDR2 (germline): MNHNS, SASEGT. The CDR3 loop spans 12 amino acids. The V gene lost 2 bases and the J gene lost 10 bases, with 11 bases spanning the gap. The CDR3 DNA reads TGTGCCAGCAGTGAAAGGGGGACTATCCAGTACTTC. Translated, it gives CASSERGTIQYF.

The V gene is TRBV11-2, the J gene TRBJ2-2, with a tentative D call TRBD1 (6 bases). The CDR3 is 16 residues long. CDR1 is SGHAT and CDR2 is FQNNGV in the germline V gene. The V gene lost 5 bases and the J gene lost 3 bases, with 16 bases spanning the gap. CDR3 protein: CASSPVVGGYTGELFF. DNA for the CDR3: TGTGCCAGCAGCCCCGTAGTAGGGGGATACACCGGGGAGCTGTTTTTT. Supplemented by reference TRBV11-2 and TRBJ2-2, the full variable domain reads EAGVAQSPRYKIIEKRQSVAFWCNPISGHATLYWYQQILGQGPKLLIQFQNNGVVDDSQLPKDRFSAERLKGVDSTLKIQPAKLEDSAVYLCASSPVVGGYTGELFFGEGSRLTVL.

This clone was seen a few times. This chain links TRBV5-1 with TRBJ2-2, with a tentative D call TRBD2 (5 bases). Germline CDR1 and CDR2: SGHRS and YFSETQ. This CDR3 has 15 residues. Between the trimmed V and J ends, which lost 4 bases and 4 bases, there was a span of 14 bases. CDR3 loop: CASSHGVSGTGELFF. The CDR3 DNA reads TGCGCCAGCAGCCACGGGGTCTCGGGCACCGGGGAGCTGTTTTTT.

J is TRBJ2-3 and V is TRBV27; no firm D call. The CDR3 loop spans 14 amino acids. Trimming pared 8 bases from V and 2 bases from J, leaving 14 bases between. Germline CDR1 reads MNHEY; CDR2 reads SMNVEV (reference sequence). CDR3 region: CASGPRHPTDTQYF. CDR3 in DNA: TGTGCCAGCGGTCCCCGACACCCCACAGATACGCAGTATTTT.

The chain carries TRBV5-4 and TRBJ2-5; 7 positions match TRBD1. The length of the CDR3 is 15 residues. CDR1 and CDR2 (germline): SGHNT, YYREEE (reference sequence). Trimming at V came to 0 bases and at J to 1 base, leaving 3 bases not matched to a gene. The CDR3 DNA reads TGTGCCAGCAGCTTGGCCCCAGGGGGCCAAGAGACCCAGTACTTC. The encoded protein is CASSLAPGGQETQYF.

This clone was counted between two and nine times. CDR3 sequence: CASTPNGGQETQYF. The DNA of the CDR3 is TGTGCCAGCACCCCAAACGGGGGACAAGAGACCCAGTACTTC. This chain connects TRBV7-2 to TRBJ2-5; D possibly corresponds to TRBD2 (6 bases). Germline V gene lookup returns CDR1 SGHTA and CDR2 FQGNSA. This CDR3 contains 14 residues. Trimming removed 7 bases from V and 2 bases from J, with 14 bases in between.

The chain employs TRBV6-6 and TRBJ1-3; TRBD1 agrees at 7 bases. After removal of 6 bases from V and 0 bases from J, the junction contained 8 bases not matched to a gene. CDR1 is MNHNY and CDR2 is SVGAGI in the germline V gene (reference sequence). The CDR3 loop spans 16 amino acids. CDR3 DNA: TGTGCCAGCAGCAGGGGGATGGGCTCCTCTGGAAACACCATATATTTT. It encodes CASSRGMGSSGNTIYF.

The chain has TRBV9 and TRBJ2-3; 7 bases align to TRBD2. V shed 5 bases and J 0 bases; nucleotides not matched to a gene: 6. The germline V gene has CDR1 SGDLS and CDR2 YYNGEE. The CDR3 is 15 residues long. Here the CDR3 reads CASSLSGTSTDTQYF. The CDR3 region has the DNA TGTGCCAGCAGTTTGAGCGGGACTAGCACAGATACGCAGTATTTT. Looking up the rest from reference TRBV9 and TRBJ2-3 gives the full variable domain: DSGVTQTPKHLITATGQRVTLRCSPRSGDLSVYWYQQSLDQGLQFLIQYYNGEERAKGNILERFSAQQFPDLHSELNLSSLELGDSALYFCASSLSGTSTDTQYFGPGTRLTVL.

This clone came up a few times. Different DNA sequences within this sample yield the same CDR3. The rearrangement uses TRBV5-4 and TRBJ2-4; D possibly corresponds to TRBD2 (6 bases). CDR3 size: 17 residues. Trimming shortened V by 0 bases and J by 6 bases, and 19 bases separated the two germline ends. The V gene's germline CDR1 is SGHNT and CDR2 YYREEE (reference sequence). This CDR3 reads CASSLDGGGTGRNIQYF. The CDR3 region has the DNA TGTGCCAGCAGCTTGGATGGTGGGGGGACGGGGAGAAACATTCAGTACTTC.